Each of the 13 T cell receptor beta chains below was sequenced from the same sample in a study of T cell responses to AZD1222 COVID-19 vaccine. Libraries were prepared by immunoSEQ multiplex PCR; TCRdb keeps only in-frame clonotypes and omits some of them. Of around 110,000 clones in the sample, about 88% are singletons; the top ten hold roughly 7.4%. The specimen was peripheral blood, collected on day 0 of AZD1222 vaccination. The source is an adult in good health.

This chain connects TRBV28 to TRBJ1-2; D is unclear. Trimming left V 3 bases short and J 7 bases short, with 12 bases between. The CDR3 is 13 residues long. Germline CDR1 is MDHEN and CDR2 is SYDVKM. The CDR3 protein is CASSLGATSGYTF. In DNA, the CDR3 is TGTGCCAGCAGTTTGGGAGCGACATCTGGCTACACCTTC.

The chain couples TRBV30 to TRBJ1-2, with a weak D call TRBD1 (5 bases). Trimming removed 5 bases at V and 3 bases at J, with 10 bases between. The CDR3 is 12 residues long. Per the germline V gene, CDR1 is GTSNPN and CDR2 is SVGIG (reference sequence). The CDR3 here is CAWGGTDYGYTF. The CDR3 bases are TGTGCCTGGGGCGGGACGGACTATGGCTACACCTTC.

Concerning this clone: Relative to the germline gene, one junction end is altered; a read error may explain this. The rearrangement uses TRBV24-1 and TRBJ1-5; a possible D gene is TRBD1 (5 bases). CDR3 length: 14 amino acids. Germline loops: CDR1 KGHDR, CDR2 SFDVKD. In DNA, the CDR3 is TGTGCCACCAGTGTGGGGGATAGCCATCAGCCCCAGCATTTT. Translation: CATSVGDSHQPQHF.

The chain employs TRBV5-1 and TRBJ2-7, with TRBD1 matching over 9 bases. V shed 3 bases, J shed 2 bases, and the junction held 9 bases outside the gene matches. This CDR3 is 16 amino acids long. From germline, CDR1 is SGHRS and CDR2 YFSETQ. This CDR3 is CASSSTWDRETYEQYF. The CDR3 DNA is TGCGCCAGCAGCTCGACTTGGGACAGGGAGACCTACGAGCAGTACTTC.

As DNA, the CDR3 is TGTGCCAGCAGCCAAGCTGACAGGGTTGAAAAACTGTTTTTT. This translates into CASSQADRVEKLFF. The chain combines TRBV4-2 with TRBJ1-4, with 7 bases matching TRBD1. Germline V gene lookup returns CDR1 LGHNA and CDR2 YNFKEQ. The CDR3 runs to 14 residues. V was clipped by 1 base and J by 7 bases; unmatched bases: 3.

In this sample, this clone turned up once. The CDR3 nucleotides read TGTGCCAGCAGCGGGGAGGGCTATGGCTACACCTTC. This sequence encodes CASSGEGYGYTF. The V and J genes are TRBV9 and TRBJ1-2; no definite D call. Trimming removed 3 bases from V and 4 bases from J, with 7 bases in between. This CDR3 has 12 amino acids. The germline gives CDR1 SGDLS, CDR2 YYNGEE.

This chain connects TRBV11-2 to TRBJ2-7; D unclear. V lost 0 bases and J 1 base, leaving 13 bases between the germline ends. Germline V gene sequence: CDR1 SGHAT, CDR2 FQNNGV. The CDR3 spans 16 residues. In DNA, the CDR3 is TGTGCCAGCAGCTTAGATCAGGAATCCTTATCCTACGAGCAGTACTTC. Protein sequence: CASSLDQESLSYEQYF.

The V and J genes are TRBV27 and TRBJ2-1; TRBD1 matches at 11 bases. With V trimmed by 6 bases and J by 3 bases, 4 bases remained unmatched. Germline V gene data show CDR1 as MNHEY and CDR2 as SMNVEV (reference sequence). The CDR3 runs 15 residues. CDR3 in amino acids: CASRSGTGGYNEQFF. CDR3 bases: TGTGCCAGCAGGTCCGGGACAGGGGGCTACAATGAGCAGTTCTTC.

The CDR3 DNA reads TGTGCCAGCTCCCCAGGGCCCGGGGAGCTGTTTTTT. Amino acid sequence: CASSPGPGELFF. V and J are TRBV28 and TRBJ2-2, with a possible D match to TRBD1 (5 bases). V lost 8 bases to trimming and J lost 6 bases, with 10 bases between them. CDR3 length: 12 amino acids. The germline gives CDR1 MDHEN, CDR2 SYDVKM.

The table lists this clone with a few counts. The chain recombines TRBV2 with TRBJ2-7; 12 nucleotides match TRBD2. There are 15 residues in the CDR3. Looked up from germline, CDR1 is SNHLY and CDR2 is FYNNEI. The V gene end was trimmed by 4 bases and the J gene end by 2 bases; junction bases not matched to a gene: 3. CDR3 coding DNA: TGTGCCAGCAGTGCTTCTAGCGGGGGGGCCTACGAGCAGTACTTC. This translates into CASSASSGGAYEQYF.

A single count supports this clone. This chain joins TRBV7-2 and TRBJ1-3; D uncertain. CDR1 is SGHTA and CDR2 is FQGNSA in the germline V gene. The CDR3 spans 16 residues. V shed 2 bases and J shed 0 bases, with 11 bases lying between them. Here the CDR3 DNA reads TGTGCCAGCAGCTTAAATTCACCACGCTCTGGAAACACCATATATTTT. It codes for CASSLNSPRSGNTIYF. The entire variable domain, with the rest obtained from reference TRBV7-2 and TRBJ1-3, is as follows: GAGVSQSPSNKVTEKGKDVELRCDPISGHTALYWYRQSLGQGLEFLIYFQGNSAPDKSGLPSDRFSAERTGGSVSTLTIQRTQQEDSAVYLCASSLNSPRSGNTIYFGEGSWLTVV.

The rearrangement joins TRBV28 to TRBJ1-5, with TRBD1 matching over 7 bases. The CDR3 has 14 residues. V gave up 5 bases and J gave up 6 bases; unmatched junction bases: 7. From germline, CDR1 is MDHEN and CDR2 SYDVKM. The CDR3 DNA sequence: TGTGCCAGCAGTAAGGAGGCAGGGGGTCAGCCCCAGCATTTT. It codes for CASSKEAGGQPQHF.

This clone was seen once. This rearrangement joins TRBV24-1 to TRBJ1-5; D gene ambiguous. The germline V gene has CDR1 KGHDR and CDR2 SFDVKD. V lost 3 bases to trimming and J lost 5 bases, with 4 bases between them. This CDR3 spans 12 amino acids. CDR3 DNA sequence: TGTGCCACCAGTGATCAAGATCAGCCCCAGCATTTT. Protein product: CATSDQDQPQHF.